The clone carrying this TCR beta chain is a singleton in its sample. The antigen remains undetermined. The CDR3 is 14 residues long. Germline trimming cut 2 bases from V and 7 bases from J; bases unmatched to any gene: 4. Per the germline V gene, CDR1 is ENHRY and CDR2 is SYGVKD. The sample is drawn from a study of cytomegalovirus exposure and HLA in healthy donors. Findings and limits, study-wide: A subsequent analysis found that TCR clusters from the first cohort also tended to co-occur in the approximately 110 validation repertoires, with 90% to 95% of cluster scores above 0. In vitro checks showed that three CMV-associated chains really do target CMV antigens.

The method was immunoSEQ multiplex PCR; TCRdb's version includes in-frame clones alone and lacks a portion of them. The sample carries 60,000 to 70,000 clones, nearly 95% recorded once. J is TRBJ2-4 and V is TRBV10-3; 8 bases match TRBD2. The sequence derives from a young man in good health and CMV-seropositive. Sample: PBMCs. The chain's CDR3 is CAISEGTRGNIQYF. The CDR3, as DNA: TGTGCCATCAGTGAGGGGACTAGAGGGAACATTCAGTACTTC.